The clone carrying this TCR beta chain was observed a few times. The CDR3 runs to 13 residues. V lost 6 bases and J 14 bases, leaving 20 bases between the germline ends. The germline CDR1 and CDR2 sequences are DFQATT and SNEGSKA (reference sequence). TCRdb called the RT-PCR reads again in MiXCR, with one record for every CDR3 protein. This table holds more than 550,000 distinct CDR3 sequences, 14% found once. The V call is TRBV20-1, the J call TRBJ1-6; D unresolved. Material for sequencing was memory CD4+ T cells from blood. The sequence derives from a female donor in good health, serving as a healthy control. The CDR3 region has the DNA TGCAGTGCCCAGTCACAAGCTGGGCTCACCCTCCACTTT. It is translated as CSAQSQAGLTLHF.